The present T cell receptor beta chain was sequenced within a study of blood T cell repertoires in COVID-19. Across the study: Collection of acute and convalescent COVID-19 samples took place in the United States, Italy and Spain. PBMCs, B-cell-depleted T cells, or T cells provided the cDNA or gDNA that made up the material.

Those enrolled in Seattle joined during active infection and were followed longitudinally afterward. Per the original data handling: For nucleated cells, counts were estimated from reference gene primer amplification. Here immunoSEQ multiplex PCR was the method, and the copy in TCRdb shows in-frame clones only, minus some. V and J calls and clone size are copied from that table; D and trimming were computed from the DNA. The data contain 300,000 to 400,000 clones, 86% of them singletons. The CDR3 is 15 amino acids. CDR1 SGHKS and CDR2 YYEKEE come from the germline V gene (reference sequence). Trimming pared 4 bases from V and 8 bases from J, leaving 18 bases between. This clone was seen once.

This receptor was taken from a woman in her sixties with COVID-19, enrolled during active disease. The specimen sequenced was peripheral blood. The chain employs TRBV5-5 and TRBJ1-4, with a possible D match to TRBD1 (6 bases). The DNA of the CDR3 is TGTGCCAGCAGCCCCCCGGGACAAGCTAGGGAAAAACTGTTTTTT. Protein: CASSPPGQAREKLFF.